The 2 T cell receptor beta chains reported below all come from one sample, sequenced in a study of radiation and T cells in renal cell carcinoma (dated by TCRdb to 2019 to 2021). In light of the paper, this sample's time point label describes: blood 2 weeks post-SBRT. The treatment or condition label corresponds to: 15 Gy SBRT to primary tumor, nephrectomy 4 weeks later. The method was the immunoSEQ multiplex PCR assay. Imported from immuneACCESS, the table was reduced by TCRdb to in-frame sequences with V and J called. These copies leave out some clones; in studies compared against another copy, an unresolved V gene accounts for under half, and the cause of the remainder is not known. The sample includes roughly 150,000 clones, with around 90% observed a single time. The ten largest make up over 10% of the sample. Here the sequenced sample was blood, taken from a patient whose treatment included radiotherapy and nephrectomy. The receptors derive from a woman in her 50s with renal cell carcinoma.

This chain uses TRBV7-9 with TRBJ1-2; D gene unclear. Trimming took 1 base from V and 3 from J, leaving 9 bases between them. The CDR3 runs 14 residues. Germline CDR1 reads SEHNR; CDR2 reads FQNEAQ (reference sequence). CDR3 loop: CASSLVGGDYGYTF. The CDR3 DNA sequence: TGTGCCAGCAGCTTAGTGGGCGGTGACTATGGCTACACCTTC.

This chain joins TRBV5-6 and TRBJ1-2; 9 bases line up with TRBD1. The length of the CDR3 is 12 residues. V was clipped by 6 bases and J by 6 bases; unmatched bases: 3. Germline assignment: CDR1 SGHDT and CDR2 YYEEEE. CDR3 amino acids: CASINRGHGYTF. The CDR3 DNA reads TGTGCCAGCATCAACAGGGGGCATGGCTACACCTTC.